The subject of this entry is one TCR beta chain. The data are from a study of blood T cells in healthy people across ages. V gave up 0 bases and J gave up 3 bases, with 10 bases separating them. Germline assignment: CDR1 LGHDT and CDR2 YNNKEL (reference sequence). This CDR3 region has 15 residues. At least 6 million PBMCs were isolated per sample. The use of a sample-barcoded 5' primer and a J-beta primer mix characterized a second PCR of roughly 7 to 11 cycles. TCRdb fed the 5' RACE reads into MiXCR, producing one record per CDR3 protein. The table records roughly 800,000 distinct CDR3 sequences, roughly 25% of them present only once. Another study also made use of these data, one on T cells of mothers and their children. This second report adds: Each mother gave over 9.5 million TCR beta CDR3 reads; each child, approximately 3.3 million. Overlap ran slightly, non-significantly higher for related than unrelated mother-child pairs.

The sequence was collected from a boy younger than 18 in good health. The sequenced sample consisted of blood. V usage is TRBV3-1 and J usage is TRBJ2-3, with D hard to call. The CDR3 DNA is TGTGCCAGCAGCCAAGAAGGAGCTTCTACAGATACGCAGTATTTT. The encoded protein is CASSQEGASTDTQYF.